The entry below gives a single TCR beta chain sequence along with its context. Antigen: not known. In the same sample, other DNA sequences code for this CDR3. The data stem from a study of shared clonotypes between healthy human individuals. Notes on the study in general: Apart from blood, nothing was sampled; tissue repertoires likely differ.

CDR1 and CDR2 from the germline V gene are MGHRA and YSYEKL. There are 17 residues in the CDR3. J lost 1 base, V lost 0 bases, and 5 bases had no gene match. Data came from immunoSEQ multiplex PCR; TCRdb stores just in-frame clones and leaves some out. Of approximately 320,000 clones listed, around 74% are singletons. V and J are TRBV4-1 and TRBJ2-1, with 8 bases lining up with TRBD2. Sequenced material: memory CD4+ T cells sorted from blood. Specified subset: CD45RA-negative fraction. This clonotype originated in a man aged 30 to 45 in good health. The CDR3 region has the DNA TGCGCCAGCAGCCAAGAACCCGGGAGGGGGTCCTACAATGAGCAGTTCTTC. As protein: CASSQEPGRGSYNEQFF.